This T cell receptor (beta chain) was documented in a study of OX40 agonist ivuxolimab in advanced cancers. Study context: In three patients, partial responses were observed, one with hepatocellular carcinoma and two with cutaneous melanoma.

Here immunoSEQ multiplex PCR was the method, and the copy in TCRdb shows in-frame clones only, minus some. The sample yields about 57,000 clones, about four fifths seen once. The CDR3 is 15 amino acids. CDR1 is MDHEN, CDR2 SYDVKM, per germline. V was clipped by 4 bases and J by 4 bases; unmatched bases: 10. This receptor was identified in an adult with an advanced solid tumor such as melanoma, head and neck, liver or kidney cancer. The specimen was CD4+ or CD8+ T cells sorted from blood, collected in a trial of the OX40 agonist ivuxolimab. This chain links TRBV28 with TRBJ2-7; TRBD1 matches at 7 bases. Here the CDR3 reads CASSSFNRGMYEQYF. The CDR3 nucleotides are TGTGCCAGCAGTTCCTTTAACAGGGGCATGTACGAGCAGTACTTC.